Listed here are 23 T cell receptor beta chains from one sample, sequenced in a study of cytomegalovirus exposure and HLA in healthy donors. The PCR used 60 Vbeta and 13 Jbeta primers. Clones were read by immunoSEQ multiplex PCR, and TCRdb kept only the in-frame ones, dropping some. The sample includes about 160,000 clones, 87% seen only once; the top ten take more than 0.7%. The sequencing input was PBMCs. Receptor source: a woman in her thirties in good health and CMV-seronegative.

This clone was detected a few times. The CDR3 is CASSPPPGQGAASSYEQYF. The CDR3 nucleotides are TGTGCCAGCAGCCCCCCTCCGGGACAGGGGGCGGCAAGCTCCTACGAGCAGTACTTC. This chain connects TRBV5-5 to TRBJ2-7; TRBD1 agrees at 12 bases. V shed 4 bases and J 0 bases; nucleotides not matched to a gene: 14. CDR3 length: 19 residues. The germline gives CDR1 SGHKS, CDR2 YYEKEE (reference sequence).

The J gene is TRBJ2-7, the V gene TRBV30; 10 bases are shared with TRBD2. The V segment lost 5 bases and the J segment 3 bases; nucleotides outside the gene matches: 7. The CDR3 has 14 residues. CDR1 and CDR2 (germline): GTSNPN, SVGIG (reference sequence). The CDR3 sequence: CAWGGLARNYEQYF. CDR3 in DNA: TGTGCCTGGGGGGGACTAGCGCGAAACTACGAGCAGTACTTC.

The chain recombines TRBV29-1 with TRBJ2-1; D might be TRBD2 (6 bases). Per germline, CDR1 SQVTM and CDR2 ANQGSEA. V was trimmed by 5 bases and J by 4 bases, leaving 15 bases between them. CDR3 length: 14 residues. CDR3 DNA: TGCAGCGTTCTCGTTGGAGGGAGGTACAATGAGCAGTTCTTC. The encoded protein is CSVLVGGRYNEQFF.

The chain carries TRBV4-1 and TRBJ1-1; D uncertain. The CDR3 consists of 15 residues. Trimming took off 2 bases at V and 1 base at J, with 11 bases between the two ends. Germline V gives CDR1 MGHRA, CDR2 YSYEKL. The CDR3 spells CASSQFASANTEAFF. DNA of the CDR3: TGCGCCAGCAGCCAATTCGCAAGCGCGAACACTGAAGCTTTCTTT.

This clone was counted once. The chain couples TRBV4-1 to TRBJ2-4, with D possibly being TRBD1 (6 bases). Per the germline V gene, CDR1 is MGHRA and CDR2 is YSYEKL. This CDR3 is built from 15 residues. The germline V and J ends were trimmed by 0 bases and 4 bases, with 10 bases remaining between them. The CDR3 here is CASSQDPGTKNIQYF. As DNA, the CDR3 is TGCGCCAGCAGCCAAGATCCGGGGACAAAAAACATTCAGTACTTC.

The chain couples TRBV7-2 to TRBJ2-5; possible D gene TRBD1, 5 bases. This CDR3 is built from 14 residues. Trimming removed 5 bases at V and 1 base at J, with 11 bases between. Germline values: CDR1 SGHTA, CDR2 FQGNSA. CDR3 amino acids: CASSRPGPQETQYF. The DNA for the CDR3 is TGTGCCAGCAGCCGACCAGGGCCCCAAGAGACCCAGTACTTC. Variable domain in full (rest from reference TRBV7-2 and TRBJ2-5): GAGVSQSPSNKVTEKGKDVELRCDPISGHTALYWYRQSLGQGLEFLIYFQGNSAPDKSGLPSDRFSAERTGGSVSTLTIQRTQQEDSAVYLCASSRPGPQETQYFGPGTRLLVL.

V gene TRBV10-3 combines with J gene TRBJ1-2; D not certain. The V and J ends lost 9 bases and 4 bases respectively, with 15 bases between them. CDR1 is ENHRY, CDR2 SYGVKD, per germline. The CDR3 is 13 residues long. The CDR3, as DNA: TGTGCCATTCAACTCCGATCTTTCTATGGCTACACCTTC. Its translation: CAIQLRSFYGYTF.

The chain joins TRBV14 to TRBJ1-6; no clear D gene. V lost 3 bases and J 9 bases, leaving 6 bases between the germline ends. Germline V lookup: CDR1 SGHDN, CDR2 FVKESK. The CDR3 has 12 amino acids. CDR3 sequence reads: CASSHGSSPLHF. The CDR3 DNA reads as TGTGCCAGCAGCCATGGGAGTTCACCCCTCCACTTT.

This clone appeared once. The genes are TRBV28 and TRBJ1-2; TRBD1 might be the D (5 bases). Trimming left V 7 bases short and J 3 bases short, with 21 bases between. Germline-derived CDR1 and CDR2 are MDHEN and SYDVKM. The CDR3 covers 16 residues. In DNA form, the CDR3 reads TGTGCCAGCAACTTCGCACCGGGACCGGGGGACTATGGCTACACCTTC. As protein: CASNFAPGPGDYGYTF.

The V and J genes are TRBV7-9 and TRBJ2-7, with TRBD2 identical over 7 bases. The J segment lost 4 bases and the V segment lost 1 base, leaving 4 bases of the junction unmatched. Germline V gives CDR1 SEHNR, CDR2 FQNEAQ (reference sequence). The CDR3 is 14 amino acids. This chain's CDR3 is CASSLELAVYEQYF. The CDR3 DNA reads as TGTGCCAGCAGCTTAGAGCTAGCGGTATACGAGCAGTACTTC.

The J gene is TRBJ1-2, the V gene TRBV21-1; the table names TRBD1, a call not compared with the DNA. TRBV21-1 is listed as a pseudogene. This CDR3 contains 15 residues. CDR3 coding DNA: TGTGCCACCATCGCTAAAGGGGACACTCCCATTGGCTACACCTTC. It translates to CATIAKGDTPIGYTF.

The J gene is TRBJ2-1, the V gene TRBV7-9, with a tentative D call TRBD2 (5 bases). The V and J ends lost 0 bases and 6 bases respectively, with 15 bases between them. Germline CDR1 is SEHNR and CDR2 is FQNEAQ (reference sequence). The CDR3 sequence is 16 residues long. In nucleotides, the CDR3 is TGTGCCAGCAGCTTAGCGCACGGGGAGTTGGGCAATGAGCAGTTCTTC. Translating gives CASSLAHGELGNEQFF.

The chain couples TRBV7-9 to TRBJ1-5; possibly TRBD1 for D (5 bases). Germline loops: CDR1 SEHNR, CDR2 FQNEAQ (reference sequence). The CDR3 length is 17 residues. The ends were cut back, 0 bases at V and 7 bases at J, with 19 bases in the middle. The CDR3 DNA reads TGTGCCAGCAGCTTAGCGGAGGGACGCCCCCGGGGACAGCCCCAGCATTTT. Translation: CASSLAEGRPRGQPQHF.

The chain is built from TRBV27 and TRBJ1-6; D might be TRBD1 (6 bases). Germline CDR1 reads MNHEY; CDR2 reads SMNVEV (reference sequence). Trimming removed 4 bases from V and 1 base from J, with 11 bases in between. The CDR3 is made up of 16 amino acids. The DNA for the CDR3 is TGTGCCAGCAGTTCAGGGCAGGGGTCCTATAATTCACCCCTCCACTTT. It encodes CASSSGQGSYNSPLHF.

V usage is TRBV9 and J usage is TRBJ1-1, with TRBD1 as a possible D gene (5 bases). In germline, CDR1 is SGDLS, CDR2 YYNGEE. The CDR3 extends over 12 amino acids. Trimming took 3 bases from V and 5 from J, leaving 8 bases between them. The CDR3 bases are TGTGCCAGCAGCGACTCAGGGACTGAAGCTTTCTTT. Its protein is CASSDSGTEAFF.

The chain joins TRBV19 to TRBJ1-5; perhaps TRBD1 as D (5 bases). Germline V gene data show CDR1 as LNHDA and CDR2 as SQIVND (reference sequence). Trimming left V 7 bases short and J 3 bases short, with 10 bases between. This CDR3 comprises 13 residues. The CDR3 DNA follows: TGTGCCAGTAAAGGACACTACAATCAGCCCCAGCATTTT. Its protein is CASKGHYNQPQHF.

The chain employs TRBV27 and TRBJ1-5; possible D gene TRBD1, 6 bases. V was pared by 6 bases and J by 2 bases, with 14 bases between. Germline CDR1 is MNHEY and CDR2 is SMNVEV (reference sequence). The CDR3 consists of 15 residues. The CDR3 nucleotides read TGTGCCAGCAGATTGGGAGGGGGTGGCAATCAGCCCCAGCATTTT. Amino acid sequence: CASRLGGGGNQPQHF.

The chain employs TRBV5-1 and TRBJ2-7; 10 nucleotides line up with TRBD1. CDR1 is SGHRS, CDR2 YFSETQ, per germline. The CDR3 has 14 residues. V shed 4 bases, J shed 5 bases, and the junction held 6 bases outside the gene matches. The CDR3 protein is CASSPGQGFDEQYF. The CDR3 DNA reads TGCGCCAGCAGCCCGGGACAGGGGTTCGACGAGCAGTACTTC. Full variable domain (remainder filled in from reference TRBV5-1 and TRBJ2-7): KAGVTQTPRYLIKTRGQQVTLSCSPISGHRSVSWYQQTPGQGLQFLFEYFSETQRNKGNFPGRFSGRQFSNSRSEMNVSTLELGDSALYLCASSPGQGFDEQYFGPGTRLTVT.

The chain employs TRBV15 and TRBJ2-2, with a possible D match to TRBD2 (5 bases). Trimming left V 3 bases short and J 7 bases short, with 9 bases between. CDR1 is LNHNV and CDR2 is YYDKDF in the germline V gene (reference sequence). This CDR3 region has 13 residues. CDR3 in DNA: TGTGCCACCAGCAGGGCTGGAGGCGGGGAGCTGTTTTTT. It codes for CATSRAGGGELFF.

The V gene is TRBV6-5, the J gene TRBJ1-1; TRBD1 might be the D (5 bases). This CDR3 comprises 14 residues. With 2 bases removed from V and 8 bases from J, the gap between germline ends came to 15 bases. Per the germline V gene, CDR1 is MNHEY and CDR2 is SVGAGI. The CDR3 loop reads CASSYQGGAGEAFF. CDR3 nucleotide sequence: TGTGCCAGCAGTTACCAAGGAGGGGCAGGGGAAGCTTTCTTT.

The chain joins TRBV9 to TRBJ1-3; 8 bases fit TRBD1. The CDR3 loop spans 16 amino acids. CDR1 and CDR2 (germline): SGDLS, YYNGEE. V dropped 4 bases and J dropped 2; count of bases not matched to a gene: 8. CDR3 sequence reads: CASSIQPDRAGNTIYF. CDR3 nucleotide sequence: TGTGCCAGCAGCATCCAACCGGACAGGGCTGGAAACACCATATATTTT.

CDR3: CASSPLGGAGGQYF. In nucleotides, the CDR3 is TGTGCCAGCAGCCCACTCGGGGGGGCCGGGGGTCAGTACTTC. This chain joins TRBV14 and TRBJ2-4; 8 nucleotides match TRBD2. Trimming removed 4 bases from V and 12 bases from J; junction bases left unmatched: 11. The CDR3 totals 14 residues. CDR1 SGHDN and CDR2 FVKESK come from the germline V gene. Complete variable domain (other parts from reference TRBV14 and TRBJ2-4): EAGVTQFPSHSVIEKGQTVTLRCDPISGHDNLYWYRRVMGKEIKFLLHFVKESKQDESGMPNNRFLAERTGGTYSTLKVQPAELEDSGVYFCASSPLGGAGGQYFGAGTRLSVL.

This clone was seen only once. The V gene is TRBV7-9, the J gene TRBJ1-5; 7 nucleotides agree with TRBD1. Germline CDR1 is SEHNR and CDR2 is FQNEAQ (reference sequence). With 5 bases clipped from V and 0 bases from J, the junction kept 4 bases outside the gene matches. The CDR3 runs to 15 residues. CDR3 nucleotide sequence: TGTGCCAGCAGCAAGGGACAGCTTAGCAATCAGCCCCAGCATTTT. This sequence encodes CASSKGQLSNQPQHF.